This TCR beta chain originates from a study of OX40 agonist ivuxolimab in advanced cancers. Broader study findings: Compared with CD4+, CD8+ T cells on average had more expanded clones. CD4+ and CD8+ blood T cells expanded clonally by week 6 at 0.1 to 3.0 mg/kg.

Using immunoSEQ multiplex PCR, the repertoire was profiled, and TCRdb retains in-frame clones only, with some absent. The table records fewer than 80,000 clones, approximately 86% of them present only once. Comment on this clone: Its cognate antigen is unknown.

The clonotype comes from an adult with an advanced solid tumor such as melanoma, head and neck, liver or kidney cancer. The sequencing used CD4+ or CD8+ T cells sorted from blood, collected in a trial of the OX40 agonist ivuxolimab.

CDR3 region: CASSPTGTGLVGYTF. CDR3 sequence (DNA): TGTGCCAGCAGCCCCACCGGGACAGGGTTGGTTGGCTACACCTTC. The rearrangement links TRBV6-4 to TRBJ1-2, with 9 bases fitting TRBD1. The CDR3 is 15 amino acids. The V and J ends lost 6 bases and 7 bases, in that order; junction bases with no gene match: 12. Germline V gene data show CDR1 as MRHNA and CDR2 as SNTAGT.